These 8 T cell receptor beta chains originate from one sample sequenced in a study of immune heterogeneity within non-small cell lung tumors. Bulk tumor genomic DNA constituted the template, at 450 to 700 ng per sample. Spaced far apart, several biopsies were taken from each primary tumor during surgery. Patients with untreated, newly diagnosed non-small cell lung cancer underwent curative surgery. Amplification of TCR beta CDR3 was performed by multiplex PCR with 32 V and 13 J primers. TCRdb redid the calling of the multiplex PCR reads with MiXCR, one entry per CDR3 protein. The data hold around 30,000 distinct CDR3 sequences, with around 28% observed a single time. Sequencing used lung tumor tissue. Receptors originate from a man in his forties with non-small cell lung cancer.

This clonotype was recorded many times. The V call is TRBV20-1, the J call TRBJ2-7, with 8 positions matching TRBD2. J was trimmed by 0 bases and V by 0 bases; bases with no gene match: 4. There are 15 residues in the CDR3. Germline CDR1 is DFQATT and CDR2 is SNEGSKA (reference sequence). CDR3 protein: CSAREGAGASYEQYF. In nucleotides, the CDR3 is TGCAGTGCTAGAGAAGGAGCGGGAGCCTCCTACGAGCAGTACTTC.

As concerns this clonotype: A much larger clone lies a single base off, so this may be a read error. The J gene is TRBJ1-3, the V gene TRBV5-1; D unclear. The CDR3 has 16 amino acids. Germline V lookup: CDR1 SGHRS, CDR2 YFSETQ. Trimming pared 8 bases from V and 0 bases from J, leaving 18 bases between. The chain's CDR3 is CARSRTADDSGNTIYF. The CDR3 DNA is TGCGCCAGAAGCAGGACGGCAGACGACTCTGGAAACACCATATATTTT.

This clonotype was recorded many times. V gene TRBV28 combines with J gene TRBJ2-7, with D perhaps matching TRBD1 (8 bases). The CDR3 runs to 15 residues. Germline V lookup: CDR1 MDHEN, CDR2 SYDVKM. The germline V and J ends were trimmed by 5 bases and 1 base, with 15 bases remaining between them. The DNA for the CDR3 is TGTGCCAGCAGTCACAGGGGGGGGGCTTCCTACGAGCAGTACTTC. Amino acids: CASSHRGGASYEQYF.

The V gene is TRBV11-2, the J gene TRBJ2-3, with D tentatively TRBD2 (5 bases). The length of the CDR3 is 13 residues. CDR1 and CDR2 from the germline V gene are SGHAT and FQNNGV. V lost 5 bases to trimming and J lost 4 bases, with 10 bases between them. CDR3 sequence (DNA): TGTGCCAGCAGCCGCGGGCGCGCAGATACGCAGTATTTT. This sequence encodes CASSRGRADTQYF.

This clonotype turned up a few times. An end of the junction differs from the germline gene, which may be a read error. The chain carries TRBV11-2 and TRBJ2-4, with D perhaps matching TRBD1 or TRBD2 (5 bases each). The germline V gene encodes CDR1 SGHAT and CDR2 FQNNGV. This CDR3 is 15 amino acids long. CDR3 in DNA: TGTGCCAGCAGCTTAGGGGGGATAGCCAAAAACATTAAGTACTTC. Protein product: CASSLGGIAKNIKYF.

This clonotype occurred a few times. V usage is TRBV18 and J usage is TRBJ1-4; D unresolved. Germline lookup yields CDR1 KGHSH and CDR2 LQKENI. The CDR3 has 15 residues. Trimming took 3 bases from V and 8 from J, leaving 16 bases between them. CDR3 sequence: CASSPGGSYNEKLFF. CDR3 DNA: TGTGCCAGCTCACCCGGAGGAAGTTATAACGAAAAACTGTTTTTT.

This clonotype was picked up a small number of times. The chain couples TRBV4-1 to TRBJ2-3; D possibly uses TRBD1 or TRBD2 (5 bases each). V lost 4 bases to trimming and J lost 5 bases, with 13 bases between them. Germline CDR1 and CDR2: MGHRA and YSYEKL. The CDR3 sequence is 14 residues long. The CDR3 DNA reads TGCGCCAGCAGCCTCGGGACCTCTCAAGATACGCAGTATTTT. As protein: CASSLGTSQDTQYF.

In regard to this clonotype: It may be a read error: a sequence one base away is much more abundant. The J gene is TRBJ2-7, the V gene TRBV20-1; D is perhaps TRBD2 (5 bases). Germline lookup yields CDR1 DFQATT and CDR2 SNEGSKA (reference sequence). The CDR3 covers 14 residues. V lost 4 bases to trimming and J lost 5 bases, with 18 bases between them. CDR3 DNA sequence: TGCAGTGCTAACGCGGGCCCGGGTAACAACGAGCAGTACTTC. Encoded protein: CSANAGPGNNEQYF.